Listed below are T cell receptor beta chains from one sample, sequenced in a study of OX40 agonist ivuxolimab in advanced cancers. Profiled with immunoSEQ multiplex PCR; TCRdb holds only in-frame clones, not every one. This table has some 38,000 clones, 75% to 90% appearing once. The source was CD4+ or CD8+ T cells sorted from blood, collected in a trial of the OX40 agonist ivuxolimab. The receptors were sampled from an adult with an advanced solid tumor such as melanoma, head and neck, liver or kidney cancer. The CDR3 runs from the conserved cysteine through the conserved F or W. A D gene is named only where the DNA matches it firmly. Not every row has a clone size; where given, it reads once, few, many or a size class.

len	abundance	d_gene	v_gene	j_gene	CDR3nt	CDR3aa
14	-	TRBD2	TRBV29-1	TRBJ2-3	TGCAGCGCTGACGGGAGGGGGGGCACAGATACGCAGTATTTT	CSADGRGGTDTQYF
15	-	-	TRBV6-5	TRBJ1-2	TGTGCCAGCAGTTACACCCAGCTGGGGAGCTATGGCTACACCTTC	CASSYTQLGSYGYTF
15	-	-	TRBV5-4	TRBJ2-3	TGTGCCAGCAGCTTGAAGAGGGGGAGCACAGATACGCAGTATTTT	CASSLKRGSTDTQYF
14	-	-	TRBV25-1	TRBJ1-1	TGTGCCAGCAGTGAAACCCGGCAGCCCACTGAAGCTTTCTTT	CASSETRQPTEAFF
16	-	TRBD1	TRBV2	TRBJ2-3	TGTGCCAGCAGTGAAGAGGCGAGGGGGCCCACAGATACGCAGTATTTT	CASSEEARGPTDTQYF
16	-	TRBD1	TRBV9	TRBJ1-6	TGTGCCAGCAGCGTAGGGGCCGGGACAGGAGATTCACCCCTCCACTTT	CASSVGAGTGDSPLHF
12	-	-	TRBV9	TRBJ2-2	TGTGCCAGCACGCAGGACACCGGGGAGCTGTTTTTT	CASTQDTGELFF
15	-	TRBD2	TRBV27	TRBJ2-7	TGTGCCAGCCCCTCTGGGGGGGTGAGCTCCTACGAGCAGTACTTC	CASPSGGVSSYEQYF
18	-	-	TRBV5-5	TRBJ1-1	TGTGCCAGCAGCCCACCGGTGGGGGGGATGGGGGTGAGAACTGAAGCTTTCTTT	CASSPPVGGMGVRTEAFF
12	-	-	TRBV6-5	TRBJ1-2	TGTGCCAGCAGTTACGGGACCGGTGGCTACACCTTC	CASSYGTGGYTF
15	-	-	TRBV7-9	TRBJ1-3	TGTGCCAGCAGCTTAGGGGCCGTCTCTGGAAACACCATATATTTT	CASSLGAVSGNTIYF
16	-	TRBD1	TRBV7-9	TRBJ1-1	TGTGCCAGCAGCTTTATACCGACAGGGCAGAACACTGAAGCTTTCTTT	CASSFIPTGQNTEAFF
13	-	-	TRBV6-5	TRBJ1-3	TGTGCCAGCAGCCGGGGGGGTGGAAACACCATATATTTT	CASSRGGGNTIYF
13	once	-	TRBV19	TRBJ2-5	TGTGCCAGTAGTATTCCAGGGACAGAGACCCAGTACTTC	CASSIPGTETQYF
15	-	-	TRBV10-2	TRBJ1-1	TGCGCCAGCAGTACTCCAGATGCAGGAGGGGCTGAAGCTTTCTTT	CASSTPDAGGAEAFF
12	few	-	TRBV7-3	TRBJ2-7	TGTGCCAGCAGCCGTGGGGTAGGCGAGCAGTACTTC	CASSRGVGEQYF
17	-	TRBD2	TRBV7-6	TRBJ2-6	TGTGCCAGCAGCTTAGATCGTAGCGGGTCTGGGGCCAACGTCCTGACTTTC	CASSLDRSGSGANVLTF
12	-	-	TRBV29-1	TRBJ2-3	TGCAGCGGGGATACTAGCACAGATACGCAGTATTTT	CSGDTSTDTQYF
14	few	TRBD2	TRBV2	TRBJ2-7	TGTGCCAGCAGGAGGACTAGTGGGATCTACGAGCAGTACTTC	CASRRTSGIYEQYF
15	-	-	TRBV11-2	TRBJ2-1	TGTGCCAGCAGCTTAGGGCCTCCGGCCTACAATGAGCAGTTCTTC	CASSLGPPAYNEQFF
13	-	-	TRBV6-1	TRBJ1-1	TGTGCCAGCAGTGAACAGGGGAACACTGAAGCTTTCTTT	CASSEQGNTEAFF
13	-	-	TRBV5-1	TRBJ1-5	TGCGCCAGCAGAGGGGGAGATTCCCAGCCCCAGCATTTT	CASRGGDSQPQHF
14	-	-	TRBV6-5	TRBJ1-2	TGTGCCAGCAGTTCGAGCGGGACTTTGGATGGCTACACCTTC	CASSSSGTLDGYTF
13	once	-	TRBV7-2	TRBJ2-2	TGTGCCAGCAGACCTACTTGGACCGGGGAGCTGTTTTTT	CASRPTWTGELFF
11	-	-	TRBV21-1	TRBJ1-1	TGTGCCAGGGGCAGGGGGACCCAAGCTTTCTTT	CARGRGTQAFF
14	-	-	TRBV11-2	TRBJ1-1	TGTGCCAGCAGCCCAGGAGGGTTGAGGACTGAAGCTTTCTTT	CASSPGGLRTEAFF
13	-	-	TRBV4-1	TRBJ1-2	TGCGCCAGCAGCCAAGGTCGAGGATATGGCTACACCTTC	CASSQGRGYGYTF
15	-	-	TRBV6-1	TRBJ1-3	TGTGCCAGCAGTGAAGGGACCATCCCTGGAAACACCATATATTTT	CASSEGTIPGNTIYF
13	-	-	TRBV5-4	TRBJ2-5	TGTGCCAGCAGCTTGGATGGGACGGGGGACCAGTACTTC	CASSLDGTGDQYF
14	-	-	TRBV5-1	TRBJ1-1	TGCGCCAGCAGCGTAGGCCCCGCGGCGACTGAAGCTTTCTTT	CASSVGPAATEAFF
15	once	-	TRBV19	TRBJ2-3	TGTGCCAGTAGTTCTTCCCTCGGGGGAGAGGATACGCAGTATTTT	CASSSSLGGEDTQYF
14	-	TRBD1	TRBV28	TRBJ1-1	TGTGCCAGCAGGCCAGGGGGCACGGACACTGAAGCTTTCTTT	CASRPGGTDTEAFF
14	-	-	TRBV5-6	TRBJ1-3	TGTGCCAGCAGCTTGCTAGGGGAGGGAAACACCATATATTTT	CASSLLGEGNTIYF
12	-	-	TRBV29-1	TRBJ2-5	TGCAGCGTTGAAGTGACGGATAGGGCCAGGTACTTC	CSVEVTDRARYF
16	-	TRBD2	TRBV4-2	TRBJ2-1	TGTGCCAGCAGCCATGCTACCGGGGGGTCCAACAATGAGCAGTTCTTC	CASSHATGGSNNEQFF
14	-	-	TRBV5-1	TRBJ2-2	TGCGCCAGCGCACAGGGAGGATACACCGGGGAGCTGTTTTTT	CASAQGGYTGELFF
11	-	-	TRBV29-1	TRBJ1-2	TGCAGCGGGGCGAGGATAGATGGCTACACCTTC	CSGARIDGYTF
13	-	TRBD1	TRBV19	TRBJ2-5	TGTGCCAGTAGTATCTTGGACAGGGAGACCCAGTACTTC	CASSILDRETQYF
15	-	-	TRBV7-9	TRBJ2-5	TGTGCCAGCAGCTTAGACGGGGGTCCCTCCGAGACCCAGTACTTC	CASSLDGGPSETQYF
16	-	-	TRBV18	TRBJ2-1	TGTGCCAGCTCACCGGTCAGGGACTTATCCTACAATGAGCAGTTCTTC	CASSPVRDLSYNEQFF
15	once	-	TRBV5-4	TRBJ2-2	TGTGCCAGCAGTTTGGGCCTCCCTGGGACCGGGGAGCTGTTTTTT	CASSLGLPGTGELFF
14	once	TRBD2	TRBV29-1	TRBJ2-1	TGCAGCGCCATACCGGGACTAGTTGGGAATGAGCAGTTCTTC	CSAIPGLVGNEQFF
14	-	-	TRBV19	TRBJ1-1	TGTGCCAGTAAATCCCAGTGGGGTTGGGCTGAAGCTTTCTTT	CASKSQWGWAEAFF
13	-	-	TRBV7-2	TRBJ2-1	TGTGCCAGCAGCCCGCAAGGGGGCAATGAGCAGTTCTTC	CASSPQGGNEQFF
14	-	-	TRBV5-1	TRBJ1-1	TGCGCCAGCAGCTGGGGCGGGCAGGGGTCTGAAGCTTTCTTT	CASSWGGQGSEAFF
14	-	-	TRBV5-5	TRBJ2-3	TGTGCCAGCAGCGGGGGGGCAAGCACCGATACGCAGTATTTT	CASSGGASTDTQYF
13	once	-	TRBV7-2	TRBJ1-2	TGTGCCAGCAGCCCCCGGTACCGGGATGGCTACACCTTC	CASSPRYRDGYTF
16	-	-	TRBV7-8	TRBJ1-3	TGTGCCAGCAGCGCCTTTAAGGGTTCTCCTGGAAACACCATATATTTT	CASSAFKGSPGNTIYF